The TCR beta chain under discussion was sequenced for a study of blood T cell repertoires in COVID-19. This CDR3 region has 11 residues. Germline V gene sequence: CDR1 ENHRY, CDR2 SYGVKD. V was shortened by 10 bases and J by 5 bases, with 9 bases between the two germline ends. TCRdb's table, derived via immunoSEQ multiplex PCR, lists solely in-frame clones and lacks some. The sample contains approximately 67,000 clones, over 70% of which appear only once. Material: peripheral blood. V is TRBV10-3 and J is TRBJ2-1; D remains ambiguous. The source of this sequence is a man in his fifties with active COVID-19. The CDR3 loop reads CASRLDNEQFF. CDR3 coding DNA: TGTGCCAGCCGACTGGACAATGAGCAGTTCTTC.